Presented here are 20 T cell receptor beta chains from one specimen sequenced in a study of blood T cell repertoires in COVID-19. Sequencing was performed with immunoSEQ multiplex PCR; in TCRdb, only in-frame clones are kept and a portion is missing. The repertoire holds roughly 45,000 clones, with approximately 90% as singletons. Source material: peripheral blood. The receptor source for this set is a woman at least 80 years old with COVID-19, enrolled during active disease.

The rearrangement links TRBV29-1 to TRBJ2-3; a possible D gene is TRBD2 (6 bases). CDR1 is SQVTM and CDR2 is ANQGSEA in the germline V gene. V was shortened by 0 bases and J by 0 bases, with 7 bases between the two germline ends. The CDR3 is 14 residues long. DNA for the CDR3: TGCAGCGTTGAAGATCGGGGGAGCACAGATACGCAGTATTTT. This translates into CSVEDRGSTDTQYF.

This clone occurred a few times. The rearrangement links TRBV24-1 to TRBJ2-1, with 12 bases aligning to TRBD1. The CDR3 has 17 residues. J lost 0 bases, V lost 9 bases, and 8 bases had no gene match. The germline gives CDR1 KGHDR, CDR2 SFDVKD. The CDR3 region is CATQGQGALSSYNEQFF. The CDR3 DNA reads as TGTGCCACCCAGGGACAGGGGGCCTTGAGCTCCTACAATGAGCAGTTCTTC.

This chain joins TRBV18 and TRBJ1-5; 7 nucleotides match TRBD1. CDR1 and CDR2 (germline): KGHSH, LQKENI. V lost 6 bases to trimming and J lost 6 bases; unmatched junction nucleotides: 8. The CDR3 covers 14 residues. The CDR3 DNA sequence: TGTGCCAGCTCCCTATCGACAGGGCTTCAGCCCCAGCATTTT. Protein product: CASSLSTGLQPQHF.

This chain joins TRBV5-4 and TRBJ2-5, with TRBD2 as a possible D gene (6 bases). CDR3 length: 13 amino acids. Trimming cost V 1 base and J 5 bases, with 9 bases left between them. The V gene's germline CDR1 is SGHNT and CDR2 YYREEE (reference sequence). DNA of the CDR3: TGTGCCAGCAGCTTGTCGGGGAGGGAGACCCAGTACTTC. As protein: CASSLSGRETQYF.

The chain recombines TRBV4-1 with TRBJ2-1; 8 nucleotides line up with TRBD2. There are 15 residues in the CDR3. Germline-derived CDR1 and CDR2 are MGHRA and YSYEKL. The ends lost 4 bases at V and 2 bases at J; junction bases unmatched: 4. CDR3 in DNA: TGCGCCAGCAGCCTTAGCGGGGCCGCCTACAATGAGCAGTTCTTC. It codes for CASSLSGAAYNEQFF.

The chain combines TRBV12-5 with TRBJ1-2; D is undetermined. The CDR3 loop spans 13 amino acids. In germline, CDR1 is LGHNT, CDR2 FRNRAP. Trimming left V 1 base short and J 8 bases short, with 11 bases between. CDR3 amino acids: CASGLGARWGYTF. CDR3 coding DNA: TGTGCTAGTGGTTTGGGGGCCCGATGGGGCTACACCTTC. The whole variable domain, remainder taken from reference TRBV12-5 and TRBJ1-2, is DARVTQTPRHKVTEMGQEVTMRCQPILGHNTVFWYRQTMMQGLELLAYFRNRAPLDDSGMPKDRFSAEMPDATLATLKIQPSEPRDSAVYFCASGLGARWGYTFGSGTRLTVV.

This clone appeared a single time. V gene TRBV5-1 combines with J gene TRBJ2-2; tentative D call: TRBD2 (5 bases). CDR1 and CDR2 (germline): SGHRS, YFSETQ. The CDR3 extends over 16 amino acids. The V end lost 1 base, the J end lost 0 bases, and 10 bases lay between the germline ends. In nucleotides, the CDR3 is TGCGCCAGCAGCTTGTATCAGCGGCCGAACACCGGGGAGCTGTTTTTT. Translated: CASSLYQRPNTGELFF.

The chain is built from TRBV5-5 and TRBJ1-2, with D possibly matching TRBD1 (6 bases). CDR1 SGHKS and CDR2 YYEKEE come from the germline V gene (reference sequence). The CDR3 is made up of 13 amino acids. Deletions cut 2 bases from V and 4 bases from J, with 9 bases between. The CDR3 bases are TGTGCCAGCAGCTTTGACAGGCCCTATGGCTACACCTTC. This translates into CASSFDRPYGYTF.

The chain has TRBV7-9 and TRBJ1-2; 11 positions agree with TRBD1. V shed 3 bases and J 8 bases; nucleotides not matched to a gene: 5. CDR1 is SEHNR, CDR2 FQNEAQ, per germline (reference sequence). This CDR3 is 14 amino acids long. Written as DNA, the CDR3 is TGTGCCAGCAGCTTCAGGGACAGGGGGGAGGGCTACACCTTC. Translation: CASSFRDRGEGYTF.

The chain combines TRBV27 with TRBJ2-1, with D possibly being TRBD2 (5 bases). V was trimmed by 2 bases and J by 6 bases, leaving 14 bases between them. This CDR3 region has 15 residues. In germline, CDR1 is MNHEY, CDR2 SMNVEV (reference sequence). Here the CDR3 DNA reads TGTGCCAGCAGTTTACGGTCAGATCGGGGCAATGAGCAGTTCTTC. Its protein product is CASSLRSDRGNEQFF.

The chain has TRBV11-3 and TRBJ2-7, with 8 bases fitting TRBD2. CDR1 is SGHNT, CDR2 YENEEA, per germline. V was pared by 1 base and J by 4 bases, with 0 bases of the junction left unmatched. The CDR3 is made up of 13 amino acids. Here the CDR3 reads CASSLGGGYEQYF. CDR3 nucleotides: TGTGCCAGCAGCTTAGGCGGGGGGTACGAGCAGTACTTC.

The chain recombines TRBV5-4 with TRBJ2-3, with D perhaps matching TRBD1 (5 bases). The CDR3 has 14 residues. Trimming took 1 base from V and 2 from J, leaving 8 bases between them. The V gene's germline CDR1 is SGHNT and CDR2 YYREEE (reference sequence). CDR3 region: CASSLRRATDTQYF. CDR3 coding DNA: TGTGCCAGCAGCTTGCGCAGGGCCACAGATACGCAGTATTTT.

The J gene is TRBJ2-7, the V gene TRBV7-2, with TRBD1 identical over 8 bases. The germline gives CDR1 SGHTA, CDR2 FQGNSA. The CDR3 contains 16 residues. Unmatched junction bases numbered 11, after V lost 5 bases and J lost 2 bases. CDR3: CASSAYRGDNAYEQYF. CDR3 nucleotides: TGTGCCAGCAGCGCGTACAGGGGGGATAACGCCTACGAGCAGTACTTC.

The chain joins TRBV6-6 to TRBJ1-2; the D is unclear. Germline lookup yields CDR1 MNHNY and CDR2 SVGAGI (reference sequence). Trimming cost V 2 bases and J 14 bases, with 21 bases left between them. This CDR3 is 14 amino acids long. CDR3 sequence reads: CASSYPERPNEGTF. As DNA, the CDR3 is TGTGCCAGCAGTTACCCCGAACGGCCTAACGAGGGAACCTTC.

The chain combines TRBV29-1 with TRBJ2-7; weak D call: TRBD1 (6 bases). Germline V gene data show CDR1 as SQVTM and CDR2 as ANQGSEA. V lost 7 bases, J lost 6 bases, and 19 bases lay in between. This CDR3 contains 13 residues. The chain's CDR3 is CSAQRPQGPEQYF. The CDR3 coding sequence is TGCAGCGCTCAGCGGCCCCAGGGGCCCGAGCAGTACTTC.

The chain is built from TRBV7-8 and TRBJ2-3, with 8 bases lining up with TRBD2. The CDR3 has 17 amino acids. The junction had 14 bases not matched to a gene; V was cut back by 5 bases and J by 4 bases. Germline CDR1 reads SGHVS; CDR2 reads FQNEAQ. This CDR3 reads CASSPRGFTSGSDTQYF. CDR3 sequence (DNA): TGTGCCAGCAGCCCTCGGGGCTTTACTAGCGGTTCAGATACGCAGTATTTT.

The V and J genes are TRBV10-3 and TRBJ2-1; the match to TRBD2 covers 9 bases. CDR3 size: 15 residues. V was clipped by 4 bases and J by 5 bases; unmatched bases: 6. Germline V gene sequence: CDR1 ENHRY, CDR2 SYGVKD. The CDR3 reads CAISVGLAKNNEQFF. The CDR3, as DNA: TGTGCCATCAGTGTGGGACTAGCCAAAAACAATGAGCAGTTCTTC.

The CDR3 loop is CASSEARDIGNKGYTF. The CDR3 region has the DNA TGTGCCAGCAGTGAAGCCCGGGACATAGGGAATAAGGGCTACACCTTC. V usage is TRBV6-1 and J usage is TRBJ1-2; TRBD1 might be the D (6 bases). CDR3 size: 16 residues. The germline V and J ends were trimmed by 0 bases and 8 bases, with 19 bases remaining between them. The germline gives CDR1 MNHNS, CDR2 SASEGT.

The rearrangement uses TRBV30 and TRBJ1-1; 8 bases map to TRBD1. Germline values: CDR1 GTSNPN, CDR2 SVGIG (reference sequence). V lost 5 bases, J lost 1 base, and 12 bases stayed unmatched. CDR3 length: 16 amino acids. CDR3 DNA: TGTGCCTGGGACAGGGGACACGGACTCACGAACACTGAAGCTTTCTTT. It specifies CAWDRGHGLTNTEAFF.

The chain is built from TRBV19 and TRBJ1-5, with D possibly TRBD1 on 6 matching bases. With 6 bases removed from V and 0 bases from J, the gap between germline ends came to 9 bases. The germline V gene has CDR1 LNHDA and CDR2 SQIVND (reference sequence). The CDR3 runs 14 residues. CDR3 nucleotide sequence: TGTGCCAGTAGACCCAGGGGTAGCAATCAGCCCCAGCATTTT. Its protein product is CASRPRGSNQPQHF.